This T cell receptor (beta chain) was recovered during a study of blood T cell repertoires in COVID-19. About the study: The study drew acute and convalescent COVID-19 samples from the United States, Italy and Spain.

In the original analysis: Amplified reference gene primers provided the basis for estimating nucleated cell counts. Assay used: immunoSEQ multiplex PCR; TCRdb lists only in-frame clones, some missing. The V and J calls and the clone size are those of that table, but D and trimming were determined from the DNA. The data show approximately 67,000 clones, about 90% seen once. CDR3 length: 13 amino acids. The ends lost 5 bases at V and 9 bases at J; junction bases unmatched: 4. Germline assignment: CDR1 SGHTA and CDR2 FQGNSA. This clonotype originated in a human donor in a cohort sampled during active COVID-19. Sequenced input: peripheral blood. The chain is built from TRBV7-2 and TRBJ1-1; the match to TRBD1 covers 12 bases. Here the CDR3 reads CASSPGTGGQAFF. The CDR3 coding sequence is TGTGCCAGCAGCCCAGGGACAGGGGGCCAAGCTTTCTTT. Variable domain in full (rest from reference TRBV7-2 and TRBJ1-1): GAGVSQSPSNKVTEKGKDVELRCDPISGHTALYWYRQSLGQGLEFLIYFQGNSAPDKSGLPSDRFSAERTGGSVSTLTIQRTQQEDSAVYLCASSPGTGGQAFFGQGTRLTVV.